The entry below gives a single T cell receptor beta chain sequence along with its context. This sample was included in a study of control samples from healthy donors and cancer patients. Using immunoSEQ multiplex PCR, the repertoire was profiled, and TCRdb retains in-frame clones only, with some absent. The repertoire has 150,000 to 200,000 clones, 85% to 95% of them found once; the top ten carry over 6.5%. V was cut by 3 bases and J by 6 bases, with 20 bases left in between. The CDR3 contains 16 residues. Per germline, CDR1 LNHDA and CDR2 SQIVND (reference sequence). The sample consisted of blood. This receptor was taken from a woman in her thirties or forties in good health. This chain joins TRBV19 and TRBJ1-1, with D uncertain. CDR3 loop: CASSMGREAFSAEAFF. The DNA for the CDR3 is TGTGCCAGTAGTATGGGAAGGGAGGCATTTTCGGCTGAAGCTTTCTTT.